The clone carrying this T cell receptor (beta chain) appeared a few times. Its cognate antigen is unknown. The data were obtained in a study of blood T cells in healthy people across ages. General observations from the study: Among long-lived donors, naive CD4+ cells were more numerous and diversity higher than in aged donors. The study regarded diversity estimates from one million T cells as underestimates. TCR beta diversity, measured per million T cells, fell in a roughly linear way with age.

Per sample, extraction of total RNA gave at least 5.5 micrograms in every case. This CDR3 is built from 15 residues. Losses at the gene ends were 5 bases for V and 5 bases for J; bases not matched to a gene: 11. Germline V lookup: CDR1 SEHNR, CDR2 FQNEAQ (reference sequence). Then a second PCR, running roughly 7 to 11 cycles, was carried out with a sample-barcoded 5' primer and a J-beta primer mix. In TCRdb, the 5' RACE reads were re-called with MiXCR into one record per CDR3 protein. The sample carries around 870,000 distinct CDR3 sequences, about 28% recorded once. This chain links TRBV7-9 with TRBJ2-5; 7 bases match TRBD1. Input material: blood. The TCR originated in a woman of 80 years or more in good health. In DNA form, the CDR3 reads TGTGCCAGCAGCAAGGGACAGCGAGAGAGGGAGACCCAGTACTTC. This encodes CASSKGQRERETQYF.